This T cell receptor (beta chain) was identified in a study of CD8 T cells in ankylosing spondylitis. Quantitative 5'-RACE with molecular barcodes was used to make the TCR beta libraries. Using its own MiXCR run on the 5' RACE reads, TCRdb lists one record per CDR3 protein. Of roughly 130,000 distinct CDR3 sequences listed, roughly a tenth are singletons. Study outcomes and limitations: The disease-linked clones had a CD8+ phenotype and low blood frequencies.

CDR1 is SQVTM and CDR2 is ANQGSEA in the germline V gene. Trimming stripped 6 bases from V and 0 bases from J, with 11 bases between. The CDR3 totals 14 residues. A few counts support this clonotype. The antigen remains undetermined. The sequence was obtained from a male donor with ankylosing spondylitis or in good health (not recorded which). The sequenced material came from blood, either unsorted or a sorted T cell fraction (not recorded which). The rearrangement uses TRBV29-1 and TRBJ2-2; D gene uncertain. CDR3 in amino acids: CSVIKGPNTGELFF. CDR3 bases: TGCAGCGTCATAAAAGGGCCGAACACCGGGGAGCTGTTTTTT.